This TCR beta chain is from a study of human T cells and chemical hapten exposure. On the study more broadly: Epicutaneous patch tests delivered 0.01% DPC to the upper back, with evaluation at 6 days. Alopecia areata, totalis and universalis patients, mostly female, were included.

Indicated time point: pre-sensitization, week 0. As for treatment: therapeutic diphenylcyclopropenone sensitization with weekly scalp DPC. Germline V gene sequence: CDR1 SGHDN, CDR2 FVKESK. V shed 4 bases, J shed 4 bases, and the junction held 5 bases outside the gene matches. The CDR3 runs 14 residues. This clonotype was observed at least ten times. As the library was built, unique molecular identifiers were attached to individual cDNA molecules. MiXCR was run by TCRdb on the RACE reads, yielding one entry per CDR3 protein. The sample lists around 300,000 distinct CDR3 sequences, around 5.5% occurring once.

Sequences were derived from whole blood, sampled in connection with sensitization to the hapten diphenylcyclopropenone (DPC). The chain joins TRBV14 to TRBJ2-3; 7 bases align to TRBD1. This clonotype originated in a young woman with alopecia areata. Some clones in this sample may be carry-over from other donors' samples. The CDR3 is CASSRLQGPDTQYF. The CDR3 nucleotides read TGTGCCAGCAGCCGACTACAGGGGCCAGATACGCAGTATTTT. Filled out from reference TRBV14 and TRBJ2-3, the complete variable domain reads EAGVTQFPSHSVIEKGQTVTLRCDPISGHDNLYWYRRVMGKEIKFLLHFVKESKQDESGMPNNRFLAERTGGTYSTLKVQPAELEDSGVYFCASSRLQGPDTQYFGPGTRLTVL.